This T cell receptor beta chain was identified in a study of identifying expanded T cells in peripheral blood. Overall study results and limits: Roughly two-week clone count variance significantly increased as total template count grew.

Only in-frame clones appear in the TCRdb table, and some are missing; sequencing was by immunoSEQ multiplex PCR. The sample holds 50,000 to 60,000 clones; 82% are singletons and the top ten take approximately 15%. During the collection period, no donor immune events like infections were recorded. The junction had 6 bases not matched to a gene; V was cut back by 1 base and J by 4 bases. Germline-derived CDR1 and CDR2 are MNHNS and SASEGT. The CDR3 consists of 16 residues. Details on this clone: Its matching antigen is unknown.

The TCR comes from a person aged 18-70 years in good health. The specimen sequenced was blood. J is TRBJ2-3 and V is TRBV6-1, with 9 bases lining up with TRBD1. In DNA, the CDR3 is TGTGCCAGCAGTGAAGTCGAAACAGGGGGCGCAGATACGCAGTATTTT. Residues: CASSEVETGGADTQYF.